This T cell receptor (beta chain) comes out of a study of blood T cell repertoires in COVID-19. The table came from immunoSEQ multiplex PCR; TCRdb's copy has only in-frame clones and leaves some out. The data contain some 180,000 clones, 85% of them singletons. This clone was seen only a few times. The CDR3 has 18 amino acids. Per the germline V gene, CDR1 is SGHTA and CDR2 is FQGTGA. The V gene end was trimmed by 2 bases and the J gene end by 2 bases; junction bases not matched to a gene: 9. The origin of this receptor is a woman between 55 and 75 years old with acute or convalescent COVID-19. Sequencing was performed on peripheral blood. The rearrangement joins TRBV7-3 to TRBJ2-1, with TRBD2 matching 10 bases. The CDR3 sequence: CASSLSFLSGRAYNEQFF. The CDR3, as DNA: TGTGCCAGCAGCTTATCTTTTCTCAGCGGGAGGGCCTACAATGAGCAGTTCTTC.